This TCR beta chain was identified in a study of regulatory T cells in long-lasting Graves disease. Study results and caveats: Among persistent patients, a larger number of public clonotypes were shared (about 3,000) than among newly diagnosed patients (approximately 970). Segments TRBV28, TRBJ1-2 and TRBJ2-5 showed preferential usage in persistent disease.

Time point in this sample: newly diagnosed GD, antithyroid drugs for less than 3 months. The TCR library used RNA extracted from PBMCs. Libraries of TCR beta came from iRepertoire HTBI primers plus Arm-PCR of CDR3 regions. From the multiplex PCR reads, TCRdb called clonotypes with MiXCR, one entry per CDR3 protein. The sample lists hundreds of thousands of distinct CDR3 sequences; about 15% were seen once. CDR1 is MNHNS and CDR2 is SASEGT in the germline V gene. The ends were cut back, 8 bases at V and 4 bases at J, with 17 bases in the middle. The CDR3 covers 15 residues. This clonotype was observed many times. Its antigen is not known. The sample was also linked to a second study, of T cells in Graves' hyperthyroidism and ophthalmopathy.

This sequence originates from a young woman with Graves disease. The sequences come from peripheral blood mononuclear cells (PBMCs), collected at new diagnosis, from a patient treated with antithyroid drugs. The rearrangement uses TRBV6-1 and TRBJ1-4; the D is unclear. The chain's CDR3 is CASWATWPLNEKLFF. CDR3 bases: TGTGCCAGCTGGGCCACCTGGCCGCTTAATGAAAAACTGTTTTTT.